This T cell receptor beta chain was sequenced for a study of shared clonotypes between healthy human individuals. Study overall: Per donor, CD8 memory used one plate, CD8 naive used two, CD4 memory used three and CD4 naive used three. General observations from the study: Memory subsets had estimated richness that was generally smaller than that of naive subsets. Only a few donors were included, so the genetic and exposure-history diversity represented was limited. Sharing across four donors was seen in 4.5% to 6.5% of naive CD4 clonotypes.

The CDR3 runs to 14 residues. The V end lost 0 bases, the J end lost 4 bases, and 9 bases lay between the germline ends. Germline CDR1 is ENHRY and CDR2 is SYGVKD. A word on this clone: Its specificity is not known.

TCRdb's table, derived via immunoSEQ multiplex PCR, lists solely in-frame clones and lacks some. The profile shows millions of clones, 85% to 95% of them singletons. The naive CD8 subset, CD45RO-negative cells positively selected for CCR7, excluded terminally differentiated effector memory CD45RA+ cells. The sample taken for sequencing was naive CD8+ T cells sorted from blood. The rearrangement joins TRBV10-3 to TRBJ1-1, with D possibly TRBD1 on 6 matching bases. This clonotype was obtained from a man between 18 and 35 years old in good health. Written as DNA, the CDR3 is TGTGCCATCAGTGAGTCCGGCAGGGGCACTGAAGCTTTCTTT. Protein product: CAISESGRGTEAFF.